Presented here are 10 T cell receptor beta chains from one specimen sequenced in a study of regulatory T cells in long-lasting Graves disease. Building of the TCR beta libraries involved iRepertoire HTBI primers and Arm-PCR of CDR3 regions. TCRdb recomputed calls from the multiplex PCR reads with MiXCR, one row per CDR3 protein. This sample has 430,000 or so distinct CDR3 sequences, with 21% found just once. As for time point: persistent/refractory GD, antithyroid drugs over 5 years with positive TRAb. The TCR library was made from RNA extracted from PBMCs. This material consisted of peripheral blood mononuclear cells (PBMCs), taken when the disease was refractory, from a patient treated with antithyroid drugs. The receptors shown here come from a female donor with Graves disease.

The chain couples TRBV7-3 to TRBJ2-2; the match to TRBD2 covers 8 bases. V shed 5 bases and J 6 bases; nucleotides not matched to a gene: 11. The CDR3 totals 16 residues. Germline-derived CDR1 and CDR2 are SGHTA and FQGTGA. The CDR3 here is CASSPHLSGRPGELFF. CDR3 in DNA: TGTGCCAGCAGCCCCCACCTCAGCGGGAGACCCGGGGAGCTGTTTTTT. The variable domain in full, completed from reference TRBV7-3 and TRBJ2-2, reads GAGVSQTPSNKVTEKGKYVELRCDPISGHTALYWYRQSLGQGPEFLIYFQGTGAADDSGLPNDRFFAVRPEGSVSTLKIQRTERGDSAVYLCASSPHLSGRPGELFFGEGSRLTVL.

This clonotype was counted many times. The chain has TRBV29-1 and TRBJ1-4; the D is unclear. The CDR3 has 13 residues. Germline-derived CDR1 and CDR2 are SQVTM and ANQGSEA. V was pared by 7 bases and J by 7 bases, with 16 bases between. The CDR3 loop reads CSAAGGFGEKLFF. CDR3 coding DNA: TGCAGCGCCGCGGGAGGGTTCGGTGAAAAACTGTTTTTT.

This clonotype was seen only a few times. The chain couples TRBV12-3 or TRBV12-4 to TRBJ2-5, with D perhaps assigned TRBD1 or TRBD2 (5 bases each). Trimming pared 11 bases from V and 5 bases from J, leaving 24 bases between. This CDR3 region has 15 residues. CDR3 protein: CAGKLRAGLGETQYF. For the CDR3, the DNA is TGTGCCGGCAAACTGAGGGCAGGGCTGGGGGAGACCCAGTACTTC.

The chain is built from TRBV6-1 and TRBJ1-5; a weak D match, TRBD1 (5 bases). Germline CDR1 MNHNS, CDR2 SASEGT. Trimming removed 6 bases at V and 3 bases at J, with 18 bases between. The CDR3 contains 16 residues. CDR3 loop: CASSERPTAANQPQHF. The CDR3 DNA reads as TGTGCCAGCAGCGAAAGGCCGACAGCTGCCAATCAGCCCCAGCATTTT.

This clonotype was found a few times. This chain joins TRBV29-1 and TRBJ1-1; no reliable D call. Trimming took off 2 bases at V and 0 bases at J, with 10 bases between the two ends. Germline loops: CDR1 SQVTM, CDR2 ANQGSEA. The CDR3 runs 14 residues. The CDR3 is CSVETSLMNTEAFF. In nucleotides, the CDR3 is TGCAGCGTTGAAACTAGCTTAATGAACACTGAAGCTTTCTTT.

This clonotype has just a few counts. The chain recombines TRBV5-5 with TRBJ1-4; D perhaps matches TRBD1 (5 bases). Germline V gene lookup returns CDR1 SGHKS and CDR2 YYEKEE (reference sequence). This CDR3 has 15 amino acids. The germline V and J ends were trimmed by 4 bases and 0 bases, with 10 bases remaining between them. The CDR3 sequence: CASSPGGTTNEKLFF. The CDR3 region has the DNA TGTGCCAGCAGCCCGGGGGGGACAACTAATGAAAAACTGTTTTTT.

This clonotype has at least ten counts. The CDR3 loop reads CASSPHRQGSQPQHF. CDR3 nucleotides: TGTGCCAGCAGTCCCCACCGACAGGGGAGTCAGCCCCAGCATTTT. V and J are TRBV28 and TRBJ1-5; TRBD1 aligns across 8 bases. The CDR3 loop spans 15 amino acids. V gave up 5 bases and J gave up 6 bases; unmatched junction bases: 9. In germline, CDR1 is MDHEN, CDR2 SYDVKM.

This clonotype appeared many times. This chain links TRBV28 with TRBJ2-7; D is perhaps TRBD1 (6 bases). The V end lost 6 bases, the J end lost 0 bases, and 12 bases lay between the germline ends. This CDR3 is built from 14 residues. Per germline, CDR1 MDHEN and CDR2 SYDVKM. The CDR3 DNA sequence: TGTGCCAGCAGCCAACCGGACAGCTCCTACGAGCAGTACTTC. Residues: CASSQPDSSYEQYF.

This clonotype was counted a single time. This chain links TRBV4-1 with TRBJ1-1; D possibly corresponds to TRBD1 (5 bases). V dropped 6 bases and J dropped 1 base, with 12 bases sitting between them. Per germline, CDR1 MGHRA and CDR2 YSYEKL. The CDR3 totals 14 residues. In DNA, the CDR3 is TGCGCCAGCAGTAGAGTTGGGGGGAACACTGAAGCTTTCTTT. As protein: CASSRVGGNTEAFF.

This clonotype occurred many times. The chain joins TRBV5-4 to TRBJ2-1, with 9 bases identical to TRBD2. Germline CDR1 reads SGHNT; CDR2 reads YYREEE (reference sequence). The CDR3 is 17 residues long. The junction had 13 bases not matched to a gene; V was cut back by 2 bases and J by 7 bases. DNA for the CDR3: TGTGCCAGCAGCTTCCCCAGCGGGGCTAGCGGGGATAATGAGCAGTTCTTC. This translates into CASSFPSGASGDNEQFF.